The table lists the clone carrying this T cell receptor beta chain with many counts. Its specificity is not known. The data were obtained in a study of CD8 T cells in ankylosing spondylitis. Findings and caveats of the study: Ankylosing spondylitis blood appeared to be characterized by a TCR beta motif of 7 to 9 highly homologous variants. Past research had described some motif variants in reactive arthritis synovial fluid and blood. Disease-linked clones reportedly concentrated significantly in matched ankylosing spondylitis synovial fluid.

Quantitative 5'-RACE with molecular barcodes generated TCR beta libraries. From the 5' RACE reads, TCRdb called clonotypes with MiXCR, one entry per CDR3 protein. Among fewer than 450,000 distinct CDR3 sequences listed, about 15% were seen once. This CDR3 contains 14 residues. From germline, CDR1 is SGHTA and CDR2 FQGNSA. Trimming cost V 3 bases and J 1 base, with 9 bases left between them. Sequencing was done on a sample of blood, either unsorted or a sorted T cell fraction (not recorded which). This sequence was found in a male donor with ankylosing spondylitis. This sequence joins TRBV7-2 and TRBJ1-1, with D maybe TRBD1 (5 bases). The CDR3 loop is CASSFQGQNTEAFF. The CDR3 DNA is TGTGCCAGCAGCTTTCAAGGACAGAACACTGAAGCTTTCTTT.